These 27 T cell receptor beta chains share one sample of origin, sequenced in a study of graft-versus-host responses after intestinal transplantation. Generated by immunoSEQ multiplex PCR, the TCRdb table keeps only in-frame clones and is missing some. The sample contains more than 95,000 clones, 90% of which appear only once. For these receptors, no antigen is known. This specimen was unstimulated CD4+ T cells sorted from spleen or lymph node cells, taken before intestinal transplant. These receptors came from a human donor who received an intestinal transplant.

The gene calls are TRBV18 and TRBJ1-2; TRBD1 is a possible D gene (5 bases). The CDR3 extends over 14 amino acids. Germline V gene lookup returns CDR1 KGHSH and CDR2 LQKENI. V was pared by 1 base and J by 5 bases, with 11 bases between. For the CDR3, the DNA is TGTGCCAGCTCACCACTGGACACGACGTATGGCTACACCTTC. Translated: CASSPLDTTYGYTF.

This chain uses TRBV11-2 with TRBJ2-1; the match to TRBD1 covers 9 bases. Germline lookup yields CDR1 SGHAT and CDR2 FQNNGV. The CDR3 totals 15 residues. J was trimmed by 5 bases and V by 6 bases; bases with no gene match: 8. CDR3: CASRGIQGAHNEQFF. CDR3 DNA sequence: TGTGCCAGCAGGGGGATACAGGGGGCCCACAATGAGCAGTTCTTC.

The chain employs TRBV7-2 and TRBJ2-7, with 8 bases that match TRBD1. Germline V gene data show CDR1 as SGHTA and CDR2 as FQGNSA. V trimming: 2 bases; J trimming: 6 bases; junction bases outside the gene matches: 9. The CDR3 extends over 15 amino acids. The CDR3 loop is CASSLSRGRYGEQYF. The CDR3 DNA reads as TGTGCCAGCAGCTTATCCAGGGGGCGGTATGGCGAGCAGTACTTC.

The chain joins TRBV11-2 to TRBJ2-1; 8 positions match TRBD2. The V and J ends lost 1 base and 6 bases, in that order; junction bases with no gene match: 11. CDR1 and CDR2 (germline): SGHAT, FQNNGV. The CDR3 is 17 amino acids. The CDR3: CASSLGRGREALNEQFF. In DNA form, the CDR3 reads TGTGCCAGCAGCTTAGGACGGGGGCGGGAGGCCCTCAATGAGCAGTTCTTC.

The chain links TRBV11-2 to TRBJ1-1; no definite D call. Deletions cut 2 bases from V and 1 base from J, with 11 bases between. The CDR3 covers 15 residues. CDR1 SGHAT and CDR2 FQNNGV come from the germline V gene. CDR3 loop: CASSLSGLRNTEAFF. The CDR3 DNA is TGTGCCAGCAGCTTAAGCGGACTCCGGAACACTGAAGCTTTCTTT.

The chain is built from TRBV19 and TRBJ2-6; no firm D call. CDR1 and CDR2 from the germline V gene are LNHDA and SQIVND (reference sequence). Between the trimmed V and J ends, which lost 11 bases and 0 bases, there was a span of 11 bases. The CDR3 sequence is 14 residues long. DNA for the CDR3: TGTGCCGCCAAACCTAGCTCTGGGGCCAACGTCCTGACTTTC. This gives the protein CAAKPSSGANVLTF.

This chain uses TRBV27 with TRBJ1-2; unclear D gene. CDR1 and CDR2 (germline): MNHEY, SMNVEV (reference sequence). The length of the CDR3 is 14 residues. Trimming removed 4 bases from V and 2 bases from J, with 11 bases in between. Here the CDR3 DNA reads TGTGCCAGCAGTTCCCCCGGGAGGAACTATGGCTACACCTTC. This sequence encodes CASSSPGRNYGYTF.

The rearrangement uses TRBV7-6 and TRBJ2-2; 11 bases are a match to TRBD2. The CDR3 runs to 18 residues. Germline V gene data show CDR1 as SGHVS and CDR2 as FNYEAQ. The J segment lost 2 bases and the V segment lost 1 base, leaving 6 bases of the junction unmatched. CDR3 coding DNA: TGTGCCAGCAGCTTAGTAACTAGCGGGAGTAAAAACACCGGGGAGCTGTTTTTT. Translating gives CASSLVTSGSKNTGELFF.

The rearrangement links TRBV30 to TRBJ1-4; 8 nucleotides line up with TRBD1. The V gene's germline CDR1 is GTSNPN and CDR2 SVGIG (reference sequence). J gave up 7 bases and V 1 base, and 5 bases lay outside the gene matches. The CDR3 has 14 amino acids. CDR3 coding DNA: TGTGCCTGGAGTGAGGACAGGGAGGGTGAAAAACTGTTTTTT. Translation: CAWSEDREGEKLFF.

This chain connects TRBV7-9 to TRBJ1-1; TRBD1 matches at 9 bases. This CDR3 region has 15 residues. Trimming at V came to 6 bases and at J to 5 bases, leaving 10 bases not matched to a gene. In germline, CDR1 is SEHNR, CDR2 FQNEAQ (reference sequence). The CDR3 sequence: CASSLPDRGRTEAFF. The CDR3 DNA follows: TGTGCCAGCAGTCTTCCCGACAGGGGGAGAACTGAAGCTTTCTTT.

The chain recombines TRBV7-2 with TRBJ2-2; 8 positions agree with TRBD1. The CDR3 totals 18 residues. Germline assignment: CDR1 SGHTA and CDR2 FQGNSA. J was trimmed by 6 bases and V by 1 base; bases with no gene match: 13. CDR3 residues: CASSLVGRGRSKAGELFF. CDR3 DNA sequence: TGTGCCAGCAGCTTAGTGGGCAGGGGGCGTTCAAAAGCCGGGGAGCTGTTTTTT.

The V and J genes are TRBV5-4 and TRBJ1-4; D is ambiguous. With 1 base removed from V and 2 bases from J, the gap between germline ends came to 9 bases. Germline V gene sequence: CDR1 SGHNT, CDR2 YYREEE (reference sequence). The CDR3 is made up of 15 amino acids. The CDR3 DNA reads as TGTGCCAGCAGCTTGCGGGGTCCGACTAATGAAAAACTGTTTTTT. It specifies CASSLRGPTNEKLFF.

The V and J genes are TRBV5-1 and TRBJ2-5; D gene uncertain. With 2 bases removed from V and 5 bases from J, the gap between germline ends came to 7 bases. Germline CDR1 is SGHRS and CDR2 is YFSETQ. The CDR3 runs 12 residues. Written as DNA, the CDR3 is TGCGCCAGCAGCTTCGTTGGCGAGACCCAGTACTTC. Translated: CASSFVGETQYF.

This chain uses TRBV27 with TRBJ2-3; D may be TRBD2 (6 bases). The CDR3 runs to 15 residues. The V gene lost 3 bases and the J gene lost 6 bases, with 16 bases spanning the gap. CDR1 MNHEY and CDR2 SMNVEV come from the germline V gene (reference sequence). In DNA form, the CDR3 reads TGTGCCAGCAGTTTTCGGACTATTCCCCCTGATACGCAGTATTTT. This codes for CASSFRTIPPDTQYF.

The chain combines TRBV6-1 with TRBJ2-5; 8 bases line up with TRBD1. Germline CDR1 reads MNHNS; CDR2 reads SASEGT. The junction had 7 bases not matched to a gene; V was cut back by 5 bases and J by 2 bases. The CDR3 is made up of 15 amino acids. The DNA for the CDR3 is TGTGCCAGCAGTCGGCGGACAGGGATTCAAGAGACCCAGTACTTC. Amino acid sequence: CASSRRTGIQETQYF.

This rearrangement joins TRBV19 to TRBJ2-1; D ambiguous. The CDR3 runs 14 residues. The germline V gene encodes CDR1 LNHDA and CDR2 SQIVND (reference sequence). Between the trimmed V and J ends, which lost 4 bases and 2 bases, there was a span of 9 bases. The DNA for the CDR3 is TGTGCCAGTAGTACGGGTGACCCCTACAATGAGCAGTTCTTC. It is translated as CASSTGDPYNEQFF.

The J gene is TRBJ2-3, the V gene TRBV11-2; D gene ambiguous. Deletions cut 2 bases from V and 2 bases from J, with 8 bases between. CDR3 length: 14 residues. Germline CDR1 is SGHAT and CDR2 is FQNNGV. The CDR3 DNA sequence: TGTGCCAGCAGCTTAAAATTCCTCACAGATACGCAGTATTTT. It translates to CASSLKFLTDTQYF.

This chain uses TRBV6-6 with TRBJ2-3, with TRBD2 matching 9 bases. The CDR3 runs 15 residues. V lost 6 bases to trimming and J lost 1 base; unmatched junction nucleotides: 5. The germline CDR1 and CDR2 sequences are MNHNY and SVGAGI (reference sequence). In DNA form, the CDR3 reads TGTGCCAGCAGACCTAGCGGGGTTGGCACAGATACGCAGTATTTT. This gives the protein CASRPSGVGTDTQYF.

The chain links TRBV5-1 to TRBJ1-2; 7 nucleotides align to TRBD1. V lost 4 bases and J lost 2; bases outside the gene matches: 5. The CDR3 length is 14 residues. CDR1 is SGHRS and CDR2 is YFSETQ in the germline V gene. CDR3 DNA sequence: TGCGCCAGCAGCCCCGGACAGGCCAACTATGGCTACACCTTC. Translating gives CASSPGQANYGYTF.

The rearrangement joins TRBV18 to TRBJ1-5, with TRBD1 as a possible D gene (6 bases). The CDR3 length is 14 residues. Germline CDR1 KGHSH, CDR2 LQKENI. The germline V and J ends were trimmed by 6 bases and 4 bases, with 13 bases remaining between them. CDR3 in amino acids: CASSYGQRNQPQHF. In DNA, the CDR3 is TGTGCCAGCTCTTACGGACAGCGGAATCAGCCCCAGCATTTT.

The CDR3 region is CASSISGGRYEQYF. In DNA form, the CDR3 reads TGTGCCAGTAGTATCTCGGGGGGGAGATACGAGCAGTACTTC. This chain joins TRBV19 and TRBJ2-7, with 8 bases lining up with TRBD2. This CDR3 has 14 residues. Germline V gives CDR1 LNHDA, CDR2 SQIVND (reference sequence). The ends lost 3 bases at V and 4 bases at J; junction bases unmatched: 5.

This chain uses TRBV6-1 with TRBJ2-7, with TRBD2 matching 10 bases. CDR1 is MNHNS, CDR2 SASEGT, per germline. V lost 6 bases and J lost 0; bases outside the gene matches: 5. The CDR3 totals 15 residues. The CDR3 reads CASSVLAGTSYEQYF. CDR3 bases: TGTGCCAGCAGCGTACTAGCGGGAACCTCCTACGAGCAGTACTTC.

This rearrangement joins TRBV27 to TRBJ2-7; TRBD2 agrees at 8 bases. The CDR3 sequence is 14 residues long. V dropped 5 bases and J dropped 6; count of bases not matched to a gene: 9. Germline CDR1 MNHEY, CDR2 SMNVEV (reference sequence). CDR3 sequence (DNA): TGTGCCAGCAGTGCCACCCTGACTAGCGTCGAGCAGTACTTC. Its protein is CASSATLTSVEQYF.

The rearrangement joins TRBV6-4 to TRBJ1-4, with TRBD1 matching over 11 bases. Looked up from germline, CDR1 is MRHNA and CDR2 is SNTAGT. The CDR3 is made up of 21 amino acids. Trimming removed 0 bases from V and 4 bases from J; junction bases left unmatched: 16. CDR3 region: CASSDSVPAGQGDSCNEKLFF. CDR3 sequence (DNA): TGTGCCAGCAGTGACTCGGTTCCTGCGGGACAGGGGGATTCTTGTAATGAAAAACTGTTTTTT.

The genes are TRBV5-5 and TRBJ1-1; weak D call: TRBD1 (5 bases). The CDR3 contains 14 residues. V lost 4 bases and J 4 bases, leaving 14 bases between the germline ends. Germline V gene lookup returns CDR1 SGHKS and CDR2 YYEKEE (reference sequence). Here the CDR3 DNA reads TGTGCCAGCAGCGGCGGGGCGGTCGGCACTGAAGCTTTCTTT. It specifies CASSGGAVGTEAFF.

The chain recombines TRBV29-1 with TRBJ1-1; D gene uncertain. Trimming removed 6 bases from V and 2 bases from J, with 10 bases in between. The CDR3 covers 12 residues. The V gene's germline CDR1 is SQVTM and CDR2 ANQGSEA. CDR3 bases: TGCAGCGTATCCGGTCATAACACTGAAGCTTTCTTT. This translates into CSVSGHNTEAFF.

The V and J genes are TRBV19 and TRBJ2-5; 7 bases line up with TRBD2. V dropped 7 bases and J dropped 5; count of bases not matched to a gene: 13. CDR1 and CDR2 from the germline V gene are LNHDA and SQIVND (reference sequence). The CDR3 has 15 amino acids. The CDR3 sequence: CASKLGRGVGETQYF. The CDR3 DNA follows: TGTGCCAGTAAATTGGGGAGGGGAGTTGGGGAGACCCAGTACTTC.